The entry below describes one TCR beta chain. The data are from a study of patients and donors after allogeneic stem cell transplantation. TCRdb reanalysed the RT-PCR reads using MiXCR and keeps one entry per CDR3 protein. Here the sample spans roughly 940,000 distinct CDR3 sequences, 18% being singletons. Trimming removed 3 bases at V and 5 bases at J, with 12 bases between. The CDR3 has 14 amino acids. Sequenced: blood, either unsorted or a sorted T cell fraction (not recorded which). The sequence was collected from a human donor who was either an allogeneic HSCT recipient or a stem cell or donor lymphocyte infusion donor (not recorded which). It is not recorded whose cells these are; they may come from a transplant donor. The chain employs TRBV12-3 or TRBV12-4 and TRBJ2-3; a weak D match, TRBD2 (5 bases). CDR3 sequence (DNA): TGTGCCAGCAGTTTGAGAGCGGCGCGAGATACGCAGTATTTT. Protein product: CASSLRAARDTQYF.